This T cell receptor beta chain came from a study of glioma-infiltrating T cells. Study-level results: Tissue and blood shared very few CDR3 sequences. Above-expected tissue-blood divergence occurred in all gliomas, most in low-grade ones.

This clonotype was seen a few times. Its antigen is undetermined. This clone may be a read error of a much larger clone one base away. TCR alpha and beta CDR3 regions were amplified from RNA using iRepertoire nested multiplex PCR. For one-step reverse transcription and amplification, about 85-400 ng of tissue mRNA or PBMC total RNA was used. TCRdb processed the multiplex PCR reads anew with MiXCR; each CDR3 protein has one entry. Among roughly 200,000 distinct CDR3 sequences, about 40% were seen once, and the ten largest hold 5% to 5.5%. CDR3 size: 14 residues. In germline, CDR1 is MGHDK, CDR2 SYGVNS. Trimming removed 6 bases from V and 5 bases from J; junction bases left unmatched: 9.

The clonotype comes from a human donor with low-grade glioma or glioblastoma, undergoing nonglioma brain surgery, or in good health (not recorded which). This chain uses TRBV25-1 with TRBJ1-1, with 7 bases matching TRBD1. The sequencing sample was made of glioma tissue, nonneoplastic brain tissue, or PBMCs (not recorded which). The CDR3 nucleotides read TGTGCCAGCAGCGCCCGACAGGGTGAGACTGAAGCTTTCTTT. Protein: CASSARQGETEAFF.